This T cell receptor (beta chain) was profiled in a study of T cell repertoires in cytomegalovirus infection. Whole-study findings and limits: HLA-C-restricted TCR beta clonotypes specific for CMV led the ex vivo response.

Via MiXCR, TCRdb re-called the reads, giving one row per CDR3 protein. The profile shows about 300,000 distinct CDR3 sequences, roughly 9.3% of them singletons. The sample holds many counts of this clonotype. Its matching antigen is unknown. Germline CDR1 SEHNR, CDR2 FQNEAQ (reference sequence). The CDR3 totals 14 residues. The trim removed 5 bases at V and 3 bases at J, leaving 7 bases unmatched. The TCR originated in a human donor in good health (CMV status not recorded). Some clones in this sample may be carry-over from other donors' samples. Specimen: PBMCs. The rearrangement joins TRBV7-9 to TRBJ2-7, with 7 positions matching TRBD1. The CDR3, as DNA: TGTGCCAGCAGCCCTTTGACAGGGAGCTACGAGCAGTACTTC. It is translated as CASSPLTGSYEQYF.